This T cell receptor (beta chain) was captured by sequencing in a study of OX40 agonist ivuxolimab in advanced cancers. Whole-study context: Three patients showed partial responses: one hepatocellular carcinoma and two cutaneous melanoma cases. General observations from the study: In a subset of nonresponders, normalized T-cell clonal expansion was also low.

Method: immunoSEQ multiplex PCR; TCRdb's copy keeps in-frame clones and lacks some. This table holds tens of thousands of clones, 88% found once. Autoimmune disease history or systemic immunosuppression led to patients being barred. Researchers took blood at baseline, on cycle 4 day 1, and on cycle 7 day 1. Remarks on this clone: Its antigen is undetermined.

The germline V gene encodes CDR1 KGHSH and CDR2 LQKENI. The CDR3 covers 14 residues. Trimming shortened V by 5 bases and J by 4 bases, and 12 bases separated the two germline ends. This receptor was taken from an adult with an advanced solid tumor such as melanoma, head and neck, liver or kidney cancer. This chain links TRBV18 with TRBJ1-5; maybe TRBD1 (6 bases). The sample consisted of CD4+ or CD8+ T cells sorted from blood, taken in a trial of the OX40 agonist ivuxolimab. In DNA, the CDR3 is TGTGCCAGCTCAACGACGGACAGAAATCAGCCCCAGCATTTT. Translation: CASSTTDRNQPQHF. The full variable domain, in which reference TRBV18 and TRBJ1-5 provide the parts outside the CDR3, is NAGVMQNPRHLVRRRGQEARLRCSPMKGHSHVYWYRQLPEEGLKFMVYLQKENIIDESGMPKERFSAEFPKEGPSILRIQQVVRGDSAAYFCASSTTDRNQPQHFGDGTRLSIL.